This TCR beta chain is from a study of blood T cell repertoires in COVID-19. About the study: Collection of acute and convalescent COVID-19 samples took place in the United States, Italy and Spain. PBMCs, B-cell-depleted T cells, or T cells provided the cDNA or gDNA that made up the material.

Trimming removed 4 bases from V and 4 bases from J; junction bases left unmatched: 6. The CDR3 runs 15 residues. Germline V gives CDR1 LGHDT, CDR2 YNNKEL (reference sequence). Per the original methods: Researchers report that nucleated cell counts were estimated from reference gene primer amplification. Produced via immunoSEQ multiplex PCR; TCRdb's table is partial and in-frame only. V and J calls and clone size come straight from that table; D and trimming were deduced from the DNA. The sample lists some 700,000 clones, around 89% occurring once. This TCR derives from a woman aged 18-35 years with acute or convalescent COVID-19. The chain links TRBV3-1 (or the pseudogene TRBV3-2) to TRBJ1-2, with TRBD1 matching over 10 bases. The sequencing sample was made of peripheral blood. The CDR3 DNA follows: TGTGCCAGCAGCCTTCCGGGACAGGGGATCTATGGCTACACCTTC. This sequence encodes CASSLPGQGIYGYTF.